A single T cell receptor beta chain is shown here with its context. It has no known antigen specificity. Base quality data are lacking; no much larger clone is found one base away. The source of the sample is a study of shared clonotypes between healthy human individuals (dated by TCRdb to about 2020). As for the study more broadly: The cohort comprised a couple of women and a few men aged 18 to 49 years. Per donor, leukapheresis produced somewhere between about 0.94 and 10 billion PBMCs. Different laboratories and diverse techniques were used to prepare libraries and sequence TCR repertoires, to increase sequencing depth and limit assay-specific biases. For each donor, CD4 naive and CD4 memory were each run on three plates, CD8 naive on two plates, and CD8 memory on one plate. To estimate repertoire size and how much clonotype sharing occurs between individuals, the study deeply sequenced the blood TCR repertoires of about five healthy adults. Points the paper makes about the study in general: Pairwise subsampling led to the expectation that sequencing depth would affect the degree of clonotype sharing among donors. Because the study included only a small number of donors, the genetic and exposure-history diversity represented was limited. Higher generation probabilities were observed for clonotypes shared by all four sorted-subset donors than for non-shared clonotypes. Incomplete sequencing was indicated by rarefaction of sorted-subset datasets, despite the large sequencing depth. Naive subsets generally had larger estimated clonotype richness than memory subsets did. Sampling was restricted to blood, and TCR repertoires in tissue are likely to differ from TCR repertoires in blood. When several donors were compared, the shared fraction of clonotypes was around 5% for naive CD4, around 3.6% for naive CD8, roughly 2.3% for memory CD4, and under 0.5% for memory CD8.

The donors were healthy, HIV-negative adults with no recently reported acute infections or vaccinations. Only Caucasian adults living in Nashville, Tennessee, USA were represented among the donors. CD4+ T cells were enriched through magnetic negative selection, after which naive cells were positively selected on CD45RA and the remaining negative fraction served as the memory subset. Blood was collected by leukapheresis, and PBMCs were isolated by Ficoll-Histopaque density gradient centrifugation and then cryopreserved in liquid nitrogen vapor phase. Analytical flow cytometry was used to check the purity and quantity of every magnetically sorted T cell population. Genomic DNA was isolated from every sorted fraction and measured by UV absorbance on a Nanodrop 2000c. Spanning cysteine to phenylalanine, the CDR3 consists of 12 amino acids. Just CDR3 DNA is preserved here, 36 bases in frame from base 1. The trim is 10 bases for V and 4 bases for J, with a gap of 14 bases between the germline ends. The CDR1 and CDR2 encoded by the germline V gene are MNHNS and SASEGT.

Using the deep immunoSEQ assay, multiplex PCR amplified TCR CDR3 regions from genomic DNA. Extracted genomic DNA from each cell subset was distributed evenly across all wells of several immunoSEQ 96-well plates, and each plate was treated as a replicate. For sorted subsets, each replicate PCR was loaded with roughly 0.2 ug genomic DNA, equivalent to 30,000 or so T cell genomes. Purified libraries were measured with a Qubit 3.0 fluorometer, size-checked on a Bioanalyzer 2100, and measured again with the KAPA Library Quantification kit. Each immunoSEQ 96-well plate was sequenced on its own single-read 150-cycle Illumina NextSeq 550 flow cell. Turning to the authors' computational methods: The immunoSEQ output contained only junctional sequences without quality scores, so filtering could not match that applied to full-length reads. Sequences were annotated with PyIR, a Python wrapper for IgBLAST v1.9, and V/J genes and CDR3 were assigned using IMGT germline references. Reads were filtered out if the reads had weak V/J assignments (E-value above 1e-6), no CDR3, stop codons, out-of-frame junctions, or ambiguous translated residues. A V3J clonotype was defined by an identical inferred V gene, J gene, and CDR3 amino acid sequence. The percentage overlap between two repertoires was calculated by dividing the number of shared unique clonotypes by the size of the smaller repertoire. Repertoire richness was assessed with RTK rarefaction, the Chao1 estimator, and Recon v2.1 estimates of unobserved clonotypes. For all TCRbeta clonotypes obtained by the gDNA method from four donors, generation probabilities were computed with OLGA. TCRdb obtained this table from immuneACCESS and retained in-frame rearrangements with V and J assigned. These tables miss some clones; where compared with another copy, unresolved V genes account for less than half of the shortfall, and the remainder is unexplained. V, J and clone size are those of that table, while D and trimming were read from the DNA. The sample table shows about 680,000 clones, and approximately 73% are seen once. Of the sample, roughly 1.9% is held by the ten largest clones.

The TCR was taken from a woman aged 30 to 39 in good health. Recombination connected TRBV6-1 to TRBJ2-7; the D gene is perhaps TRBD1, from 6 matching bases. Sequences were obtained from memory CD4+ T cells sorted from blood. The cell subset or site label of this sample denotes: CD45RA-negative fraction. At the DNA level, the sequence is TGTGCCACGCTACAGGGAGTTTACGAGCAGTACTTC. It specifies CATLQGVYEQYF.